Reported below is one TCR beta chain. The clone's antigen remains unknown. No quality values exist for individual bases; no much larger clone is one base distant. Using the deep immunoSEQ assay, TCR CDR3 regions were amplified from genomic DNA by multiplex PCR. Genomic DNA extracted from each cell subset was distributed evenly over all wells of several immunoSEQ 96-well plates, and each plate served as one replicate. For sorted subsets, 200 to 250 ng of genomic DNA, equivalent to some 30,000 T cell genomes, went into each replicate PCR. Purified libraries were measured with a Qubit 3.0 fluorometer, size-checked on a Bioanalyzer 2100, and measured again with the KAPA Library Quantification kit. A separate single-read 150-cycle Illumina NextSeq 550 flow cell was used to sequence each immunoSEQ 96-well plate. Per the original workflow: Because the immunoSEQ output held only junctional sequences and lacked quality scores, the filtering could not match the filtering applied to full-length reads. To assign V/J genes and CDR3, sequences were annotated using PyIR, a Python wrapper for IgBLAST v1.9, with IMGT germline references. Any read was removed if the V/J assignment was weak (E-value above 1e-6), the CDR3 was missing, or the read contained stop codons, out-of-frame junctions, or ambiguous translated residues. V3J clonotypes were defined as sequences sharing an identical inferred V gene, J gene, and CDR3 amino acid sequence. Percentage overlap between repertoires was calculated by dividing the number of shared unique clonotypes by the size of the smaller repertoire. Repertoire richness was assessed with RTK rarefaction, the Chao1 estimator, and Recon v2.1 estimates of unobserved clonotypes. For all TCRbeta clonotypes obtained by the gDNA method from several donors, generation probabilities were computed with OLGA. In its TCRdb copy, this immuneACCESS table keeps in-frame sequences only and misses some clones. Where compared with another copy, unresolved V genes explain less than half of these, and the others have no known cause. V and J calls and clone size are those listed in that table; D and trimming were worked out from the DNA. The sample table holds over 2,000,000 clones, of which 85% to 95% were seen once. The top ten constitute about 1.7% of the sample.

CD8 naive samples consisted of CD45RO-negative cells that were positively selected for CCR7, yielding a CD45RA+CCR7+ population without TemRA cells. Donors were healthy HIV-negative adults with no recently reported acute infections or vaccinations. Every donor was a Caucasian adult living in Nashville, Tennessee, USA. Blood was collected by leukapheresis, and PBMCs were isolated by Ficoll-Histopaque density gradient centrifugation and then cryopreserved in liquid nitrogen vapor phase. Purity and quantity of every magnetically sorted T cell population were checked by analytical flow cytometry. From each sorted fraction, genomic DNA was isolated and quantified by UV absorbance on a Nanodrop 2000c. The germline V gene yields KGHSH for CDR1 and LQKENI for CDR2. From the cysteine through the phenylalanine, the CDR3 covers 15 amino acids. The kept DNA is CDR3 alone, 45 bases in frame from the first base. V gives up 1 base and J gives up 0 bases, and the segment between their germline ends measures 10 bases.

This record comes from a study of shared clonotypes between healthy human individuals (dated by TCRdb to the early 2020s). Turning to the overall study: The cohort comprised two women and three men aged 18 to 49 years. For each donor, CD4 naive and CD4 memory were each given three plates, CD8 naive was given two plates, and CD8 memory was given one plate. To estimate repertoire size and how much clonotype sharing occurs between individuals, the study deeply sequenced the blood TCR repertoires of roughly 5 healthy adults. To increase sequencing depth and limit assay-specific biases, TCR repertoire library preparation and sequencing were carried out by different laboratories using diverse techniques. Each donor's leukapheresis produced roughly between roughly 0.85 and 9.5 billion PBMCs. The research as a whole found: Pairwise subsampling indicated that sequencing depth was expected to affect the degree of clonotype sharing among donors. Clonotypes shared by all four sorted-subset donors showed higher generation probabilities than non-shared clonotypes. Rarefaction of sorted-subset datasets indicated incomplete sequencing despite the large sequencing depth. Naive subsets generally had larger estimated clonotype richness than memory subsets did. The small number of donors limited the genetic and exposure-history diversity represented. Across four donors, around 5% of naive CD4, 3% to 4% of naive CD8, 2.3% of memory CD4, and under 0.45% of memory CD8 clonotypes were shared. Sampling was restricted to blood, and TCR repertoires in tissues likely differ from the TCR repertoires found in blood.

The sequenced material came from naive CD8+ T cells from PBMCs. The intended sense of this specimen's cell subset or site label: CD45RA+CCR7+. This TCR was sampled from a young man in good health. Some clones in this sample may be carry-over from other donors' samples. The rearrangement combines TRBV18 with TRBJ2-7; the D segment is perhaps TRBD1 or TRBD2, each sharing 6 matched bases. CDR3 region: CASSPQGGSSYEQYF. The DNA sequence is TGTGCCAGCTCACCACAAGGGGGGTCCTCCTACGAGCAGTACTTC.